A single T cell receptor beta chain is shown here with its context. This clone was observed once. What this receptor recognizes is not known. There are no base qualities to consult, and no much larger clone falls within one base. Using the deep immunoSEQ assay, TCR CDR3 regions were amplified from genomic DNA by multiplex PCR. Genomic DNA extracted from each cell subset was distributed evenly over all wells of several immunoSEQ 96-well plates, and each plate served as one replicate. For sorted subsets, each replicate PCR was loaded with approximately 200 ng genomic DNA, equivalent to about 30,000 T cell genomes. Purified libraries were quantified with a Qubit 3.0 fluorometer, sized on a Bioanalyzer 2100, and re-quantified with the KAPA Library Quantification kit. A separate single-read 150-cycle Illumina NextSeq 550 flow cell was used to sequence each immunoSEQ 96-well plate. Turning to the authors' computational methods: Because the immunoSEQ output included only junctional sequences and no quality scores, the filtering could not be the same as the filtering used for full-length reads. To assign V/J genes and CDR3, sequences were annotated using PyIR, a Python wrapper for IgBLAST v1.9, with IMGT germline references. Reads were removed for weak V/J assignments (E-value above 1e-6), missing CDR3, stop codons, out-of-frame junctions, or ambiguous translated residues. V3J clonotypes were defined as sequences sharing the same inferred V gene, J gene, and CDR3 amino acid sequence. The percentage overlap between two repertoires was calculated by dividing the number of shared unique clonotypes by the size of the smaller repertoire. Richness of each repertoire was evaluated using RTK rarefaction, the Chao1 estimator, and Recon v2.1 estimates of unobserved clonotypes. Generation probabilities for all TCRbeta clonotypes obtained by the gDNA method from a handful of donors were computed using OLGA. The table was pulled from immuneACCESS by TCRdb, which kept in-frame rearrangements only. Such tables lose some clones; where checked, under half of the loss comes from unresolved V genes, and the rest has no known cause. D and trimming were read from the DNA, whereas the V and J calls and clone size are those reported in that table. Here the sample has about 1.1 million clones; 78% occur a single time. The ten most abundant clones make up roughly 0.56% of the sample.

The data were taken from a study of shared clonotypes between healthy human individuals (dated by TCRdb to 2020 to 2021). With regard to the full study: The cohort comprised a couple of women and a few men aged 18 to 49 years. To increase sequencing depth and limit assay-specific biases, different laboratories used diverse techniques to prepare libraries and sequence TCR repertoires. Each donor's leukapheresis produced roughly between roughly 0.94 and 9.5 billion PBMCs. The study deeply sequenced blood TCR repertoires of five healthy adults to estimate repertoire size and the extent of clonotype sharing between individuals. For each donor, CD4 naive and CD4 memory were each run on three plates, CD8 naive on two plates, and CD8 memory on one plate.

On the study overall, not on this receptor specifically: Even with the large sequencing depth, rarefaction of the sorted-subset datasets indicated that sequencing was incomplete. Sampling was restricted to blood, and TCR repertoires in tissue are likely to differ from TCR repertoires in blood. Pairwise subsampling indicated that sequencing depth was expected to affect the degree of clonotype sharing among donors. Larger estimated clonotype richness was generally found for naive subsets than for memory subsets. Across a handful of donors, approximately 5% of naive CD4, roughly 3.3% of naive CD8, 2.3% of memory CD4, and approximately 0.42% of memory CD8 clonotypes were shared. Higher generation probabilities were observed for clonotypes shared by all four sorted-subset donors than for non-shared clonotypes. The small number of donors limited the genetic and exposure-history diversity represented.

Healthy HIV-negative adults with no recently reported acute infections or vaccinations were included as donors. Every donor was a Caucasian adult residing in Nashville, Tennessee, USA. CD4+ T cells were enriched by magnetic negative selection, after which naive cells were positively selected on CD45RA and the negative fraction was taken as the memory subset. Blood was collected by leukapheresis, and PBMCs were isolated by Ficoll-Histopaque density gradient centrifugation and then cryopreserved in liquid nitrogen vapor phase. Analytical flow cytometry was used to check the purity and quantity of every magnetically sorted T cell population. Genomic DNA was isolated from each sorted fraction and quantified by UV absorbance on a Nanodrop 2000c. V is trimmed back by 0 bases and J by 9 bases, and the junction contains 10 bases that no gene match accounts for. Sequences LGHNA (CDR1) and YNFKEQ (CDR2) are obtained from the germline V gene. Including the terminal cysteine and phenylalanine, the CDR3 comprises 15 residues. Just the 45-base CDR3 DNA is kept, in frame starting at base 1.

The TCR comes from a man younger than 30 in good health. Some clones in this sample may be carry-over from other donors' samples. What was sequenced was memory CD4+ T cells from PBMCs. The cell subset or site label, as the study defines it: CD45RA-negative fraction. Recombination connected TRBV4-2 to TRBJ2-5; 7 bases in between match TRBD2. The DNA is as follows: TGTGCCAGCAGCCAAGATTTCGGGGGAGGGCTCCCCCAGTACTTC. Translated, it gives CASSQDFGGGLPQYF.